This T cell receptor (beta chain) was identified during a study of blood T cell repertoires in COVID-19. Using immunoSEQ multiplex PCR, the repertoire was profiled, and TCRdb retains in-frame clones only, with some absent. The table has fewer than 70,000 clones, 80% to 90% seen once. The length of the CDR3 is 14 residues. Per the germline V gene, CDR1 is MDHEN and CDR2 is SYDVKM. V lost 2 bases and J 1 base, leaving 8 bases between the germline ends. The chain is built from TRBV28 and TRBJ1-2; no firm D call. The sequence was collected from an older woman with acute or convalescent COVID-19. Sequencing was performed on peripheral blood. The CDR3 nucleotides are TGTGCCAGCAGTTTAAATTGGAGTAACTATGGCTACACCTTC. Its translation is CASSLNWSNYGYTF.